This T cell receptor beta chain came from a study of blood T cell repertoires in COVID-19 (dated by TCRdb to about 2020). About the full investigation: The collaborator samples originated in the United States, Italy and Spain and spanned the acute and convalescent phases of COVID-19. The prospective study material was composed of cDNA or gDNA derived from T cells, B-cell-depleted T cells, or PBMCs. Subjects who had been exposed to COVID-19, were actively infected with it, or had recovered from it provided the deeply sampled blood TCRbeta repertoires that made up the dataset. A freely available public database, intended as a resource for researchers studying the immune response to SARS-CoV-2, is where the repertoires were released. Samples were obtained from the ongoing ImmuneRACE study (first 160 participants) and from 950 to 1,500 subjects provided by 6 global collaborators. Nearly every sample came with metadata listing a de-identified subject ID, COVID-19 status, age in years and sex. Where available, HLA class I and class II types were obtained from metadata supplied by the sample provider rather than from assay-based typing.

With respect to this clone: Its antigen is not yet known. No much larger clone exists at a distance of one base, and base qualities are not known.

Whole blood was collected in K2EDTA tubes by collaborating institutions according to the institutions' own protocols. Collaborator samples were shipped for TCRbeta analysis as frozen whole blood, isolated PBMCs, or DNA extracted from either sample type. Findings and caveats that apply to the study as a whole: Clinical and demographic metadata were provided uncurated, with the amount varying by source and participant.

TCRbeta CDR3 regions were amplified from genomic DNA using the immunoSEQ Assay, a bias-controlled multiplex PCR. As for the original processing: Within the assay, amplification of reference gene primers was used to estimate how many nucleated cells each sample contained. To quantify the absolute abundance of each unique TCRbeta CDR3 rearrangement, sequence reads were collapsed and filtered. For each sample, productive Simpson clonality was calculated by taking the square root of Simpson's diversity index across productive rearrangements. TCRdb provides this immuneACCESS table in a form limited to in-frame rearrangements. Some clones are lacking; in checked studies, under half of them reflect an unresolved V gene, and why the rest are absent is not known. D and trimming come from the DNA, and the V and J calls and clone size come from that table. The sample contains hundreds of thousands of clones, under 90% of them found a single time. Under 3% of the sample is held by the ten biggest clonotypes.

The CDR1 and CDR2 encoded by the germline V gene are KGHDR and SFDVKD. The CDR3 starts with the cysteine, ends with the phenylalanine, and has 17 residues. Only the CDR3 region is kept as DNA, spanning 51 bases read in frame from base 1. V and J are trimmed by 0 bases and 4 bases, and the gene matches miss 6 bases of the junction. This TCR was sampled from a woman aged 40 to 49 with active or convalescent COVID-19. The sequence is built from TRBV24-1 and TRBJ2-2, and TRBD2 matches 8 of the central bases. Sample: peripheral blood. The CDR3 protein is CATSDLSLAGATGELFF. In nucleotides, the sequence is TGTGCCACCAGTGATTTGTCGCTAGCGGGTGCCACCGGGGAGCTGTTTTTT.